The next 8 T cell receptor beta chains were all read from a single sample in a study of blood T cell repertoires in COVID-19. Profiling relied on immunoSEQ multiplex PCR, and the TCRdb table lists in-frame clones only, not all of them. The data show some 260,000 clones, around 90% seen once. The sample was peripheral blood. The receptor source for this set is a man aged 80 or over with acute or convalescent COVID-19.

This chain joins TRBV19 and TRBJ2-7; weak D call: TRBD1 (6 bases). Germline V CDR1 and CDR2: LNHDA, SQIVND (reference sequence). V was trimmed by 5 bases and J by 2 bases, leaving 10 bases between them. The CDR3 is 13 amino acids. The CDR3 loop reads CASSARDTYEQYF. The CDR3 bases are TGTGCCAGTAGTGCCCGGGACACCTACGAGCAGTACTTC. Based on the CDR3 plus reference TRBV19 and TRBJ2-7, the full variable domain is DGGITQSPKYLFRKEGQNVTLSCEQNLNHDAMYWYRQDPGQGLRLIYYSQIVNDFQKGDIAEGYSVSREKKESFPLTVTSAQKNPTAFYLCASSARDTYEQYFGPGTRLTVT.

The chain carries TRBV7-2 and TRBJ2-5; perhaps TRBD2 as D (5 bases). The CDR3 sequence is 13 residues long. Germline CDR1 SGHTA, CDR2 FQGNSA. Trimming took off 5 bases at V and 0 bases at J, with 7 bases between the two ends. CDR3 nucleotides: TGTGCCAGCAGCATGGACTACCAAGAGACCCAGTACTTC. It specifies CASSMDYQETQYF.

The chain employs TRBV5-4 and TRBJ1-6; maybe TRBD1 (6 bases). CDR3 size: 14 residues. Per germline, CDR1 SGHNT and CDR2 YYREEE (reference sequence). V gave up 4 bases and J gave up 9 bases, with 14 bases separating them. The DNA of the CDR3 is TGTGCCAGCAGCCCTGGGACAAATAGTTCACCCCTCCACTTT. The encoded protein is CASSPGTNSSPLHF.

A single count supports this clone. The chain recombines TRBV19 with TRBJ1-5, with TRBD1 matching 7 bases. This CDR3 comprises 15 residues. J was trimmed by 6 bases and V by 3 bases; bases with no gene match: 8. CDR1 and CDR2 (germline): LNHDA, SQIVND (reference sequence). CDR3 sequence reads: CASSIRQGAGQPQHF. CDR3 sequence (DNA): TGTGCCAGTAGTATTAGACAGGGAGCGGGTCAGCCCCAGCATTTT.

The chain joins TRBV5-5 to TRBJ1-1; perhaps TRBD1 as D (6 bases). Trimming took 5 bases from V and 0 from J, leaving 20 bases between them. This CDR3 spans 17 amino acids. The germline V gene has CDR1 SGHKS and CDR2 YYEKEE (reference sequence). In DNA, the CDR3 is TGTGCCAGCAGGCGGGGGCTCGGAGGAGCACTGAACACTGAAGCTTTCTTT. Protein product: CASRRGLGGALNTEAFF.

This rearrangement joins TRBV3-1 (or the pseudogene TRBV3-2) to TRBJ2-1; D unresolved. Germline CDR1 is LGHDT and CDR2 is YNNKEL (reference sequence). With 3 bases removed from V and 4 bases from J, the gap between germline ends came to 7 bases. The CDR3 sequence is 13 residues long. CDR3 in DNA: TGTGCCAGCAGCCATCTCTTTTACAATGAGCAGTTCTTC. Protein sequence: CASSHLFYNEQFF.

The gene calls are TRBV19 and TRBJ2-3, with TRBD2 matching 10 bases. CDR1 and CDR2 from the germline V gene are LNHDA and SQIVND (reference sequence). This CDR3 contains 18 residues. J was trimmed by 0 bases and V by 3 bases; bases with no gene match: 9. CDR3: CASSMRLAGAISTDTQYF. CDR3 nucleotide sequence: TGTGCCAGTAGTATGCGGCTAGCGGGAGCAATTAGCACAGATACGCAGTATTTT.

Comments on this clone: Other DNA sequences from this sample encode an identical CDR3 as well. The chain has TRBV7-8 and TRBJ2-5; D is unclear. V shed 5 bases and J shed 2 bases, with 6 bases lying between them. Germline CDR1 is SGHVS and CDR2 is FQNEAQ. There are 12 residues in the CDR3. The CDR3 bases are TGTGCCAGCAGCCCCTATCAAGAGACCCAGTACTTC. Protein sequence: CASSPYQETQYF.